The 13 T cell receptor beta chains below come from one sample, sequenced in a study of cytomegalovirus exposure and HLA in healthy donors. Primers: 60 Vbeta forward and 13 Jbeta reverse. The table came from immunoSEQ multiplex PCR; TCRdb's copy has only in-frame clones and leaves some out. Among about 130,000 clones listed, roughly 88% were seen once. Sequencing was carried out using PBMCs. The receptor set was obtained from a man between 45 and 60 years old in good health and CMV-seronegative.

V and J are TRBV7-8 and TRBJ1-1, with TRBD1 matching 8 bases. V shed 7 bases, J shed 3 bases, and the junction held 7 bases outside the gene matches. The CDR3 is made up of 14 amino acids. Per the germline V gene, CDR1 is SGHVS and CDR2 is FQNEAQ. The CDR3 protein is CASNNPGGDTEAFF. Written as DNA, the CDR3 is TGTGCCAGCAACAATCCAGGGGGCGACACTGAAGCTTTCTTT.

V is TRBV5-1 and J is TRBJ1-2; D possibly corresponds to TRBD1 (6 bases). The CDR3 sequence is 15 residues long. The V gene's germline CDR1 is SGHRS and CDR2 YFSETQ. Trimming left V 3 bases short and J 0 bases short, with 12 bases between. CDR3 sequence: CASSWGPAANYGYTF. In nucleotides, the CDR3 is TGCGCCAGCAGCTGGGGGCCTGCGGCTAACTATGGCTACACCTTC.

The J gene is TRBJ2-2, the V gene TRBV5-5; 7 positions agree with TRBD1. Losses at the gene ends were 3 bases for V and 6 bases for J; bases not matched to a gene: 11. The V gene's germline CDR1 is SGHKS and CDR2 YYEKEE (reference sequence). This CDR3 comprises 16 residues. Here the CDR3 DNA reads TGTGCCAGCAGCTCCACCGACAGGGTCGGTTCCGGGGAGCTGTTTTTT. Amino acid sequence: CASSSTDRVGSGELFF.

This chain links TRBV30 with TRBJ2-3, with a possible D match to TRBD2 (6 bases). The germline gives CDR1 GTSNPN, CDR2 SVGIG (reference sequence). V lost 3 bases and J lost 1, with 14 bases in between. The CDR3 extends over 15 amino acids. CDR3 nucleotides: TGTGCCTGGAGCGTCTTGACTAGTCGCACAGATACGCAGTATTTT. Its protein product is CAWSVLTSRTDTQYF.

The chain uses TRBV9 and TRBJ2-2, with 9 positions matching TRBD1. With V trimmed by 4 bases and J by 6 bases, 7 bases remained unmatched. The V gene's germline CDR1 is SGDLS and CDR2 YYNGEE. This CDR3 has 15 residues. In nucleotides, the CDR3 is TGTGCCAGCAGCCCTCGGACAGGGGCGGCCGGGGAGCTGTTTTTT. Protein: CASSPRTGAAGELFF.

This clone occurred a few times. The chain is built from TRBV20-1 and TRBJ1-1, with D possibly matching TRBD1 (6 bases). Trimming took off 4 bases at V and 8 bases at J, with 11 bases between the two ends. CDR3 size: 11 residues. Germline assignment: CDR1 DFQATT and CDR2 SNEGSKA (reference sequence). DNA of the CDR3: TGCAGTGCTAACAGGGTGTCGGAAGCTTTCTTT. It codes for CSANRVSEAFF.

This chain joins TRBV10-1 and TRBJ1-3; D remains unclear. CDR1 WNHNN and CDR2 SYGVQD come from the germline V gene (reference sequence). The CDR3 has 16 residues. Between the trimmed V and J ends, which lost 5 bases and 0 bases, there was a span of 14 bases. In DNA, the CDR3 is TGCGCCAGCAGTAATACACCGATAAACTCTGGAAACACCATATATTTT. Amino acid sequence: CASSNTPINSGNTIYF.

The genes are TRBV4-1 and TRBJ1-2; no reliable D call. The CDR3 is made up of 15 amino acids. V lost 0 bases and J 2 bases, leaving 10 bases between the germline ends. Germline V CDR1 and CDR2: MGHRA, YSYEKL. CDR3 protein: CASSQDMTQNYGYTF. The CDR3 DNA is TGCGCCAGCAGCCAAGATATGACACAGAACTATGGCTACACCTTC.

The chain is built from TRBV30 and TRBJ2-1, with 7 bases identical to TRBD1. The germline gives CDR1 GTSNPN, CDR2 SVGIG (reference sequence). Trimming took 3 bases from V and 7 from J; bases not matched to a gene: 6. CDR3 length: 13 residues. DNA for the CDR3: TGTGCCTGGAGAGTGGACAGGTGGAATGAGCAGTTCTTC. This gives the protein CAWRVDRWNEQFF.

The chain links TRBV7-9 to TRBJ1-2; no definite D call. The germline V gene has CDR1 SEHNR and CDR2 FQNEAQ (reference sequence). The CDR3 sequence is 13 residues long. Trimming pared 5 bases from V and 8 bases from J, leaving 15 bases between. The CDR3 spells CASSLDSLEGYTF. CDR3 nucleotides: TGTGCCAGCAGCCTGGACTCTCTGGAAGGCTACACCTTC.

V is TRBV2 and J is TRBJ1-2, with 9 bases identical to TRBD1. V lost 6 bases to trimming and J lost 6 bases; unmatched junction nucleotides: 11. CDR3 length equals 15 residues. Per the germline V gene, CDR1 is SNHLY and CDR2 is FYNNEI. The DNA of the CDR3 is TGTGCCAGCAGGGATATCAACCACAGGGGGCATGGCTACACCTTC. Its translation is CASRDINHRGHGYTF.

The rearrangement uses TRBV5-1 and TRBJ1-2; D remains ambiguous. Germline V CDR1 and CDR2: SGHRS, YFSETQ. There are 12 residues in the CDR3. With 7 bases removed from V and 4 bases from J, the gap between germline ends came to 11 bases. The CDR3 nucleotides read TGCGCCAGCGGTCCGGGGAGCTATGGCTACACCTTC. Its protein is CASGPGSYGYTF.

This chain links TRBV7-6 with TRBJ2-1; a weak D match, TRBD2 (6 bases). This CDR3 has 15 residues. Trimming removed 0 bases from V and 8 bases from J, with 14 bases in between. Looked up from germline, CDR1 is SGHVS and CDR2 is FNYEAQ. CDR3 protein: CASSLAGGSGDEQFF. The CDR3 coding sequence is TGTGCCAGCAGCTTAGCGGGGGGTTCTGGCGATGAGCAGTTCTTC.